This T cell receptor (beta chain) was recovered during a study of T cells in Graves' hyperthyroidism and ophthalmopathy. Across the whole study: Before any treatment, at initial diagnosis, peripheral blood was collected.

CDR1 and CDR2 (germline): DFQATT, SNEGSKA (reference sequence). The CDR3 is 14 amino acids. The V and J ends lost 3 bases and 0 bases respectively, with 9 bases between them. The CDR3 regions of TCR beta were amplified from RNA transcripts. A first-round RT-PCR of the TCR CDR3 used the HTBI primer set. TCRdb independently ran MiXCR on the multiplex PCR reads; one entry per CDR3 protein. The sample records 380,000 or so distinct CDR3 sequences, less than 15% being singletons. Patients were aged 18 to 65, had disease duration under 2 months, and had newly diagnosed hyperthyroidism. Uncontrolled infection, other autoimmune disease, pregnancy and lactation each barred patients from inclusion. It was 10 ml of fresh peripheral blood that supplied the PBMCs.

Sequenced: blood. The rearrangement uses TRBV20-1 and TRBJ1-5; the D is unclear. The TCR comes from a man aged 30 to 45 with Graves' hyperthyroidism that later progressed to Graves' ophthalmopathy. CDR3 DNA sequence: TGCAGTGCTAGTTCTCCCTATAGCAATCAGCCCCAGCATTTT. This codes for CSASSPYSNQPQHF.